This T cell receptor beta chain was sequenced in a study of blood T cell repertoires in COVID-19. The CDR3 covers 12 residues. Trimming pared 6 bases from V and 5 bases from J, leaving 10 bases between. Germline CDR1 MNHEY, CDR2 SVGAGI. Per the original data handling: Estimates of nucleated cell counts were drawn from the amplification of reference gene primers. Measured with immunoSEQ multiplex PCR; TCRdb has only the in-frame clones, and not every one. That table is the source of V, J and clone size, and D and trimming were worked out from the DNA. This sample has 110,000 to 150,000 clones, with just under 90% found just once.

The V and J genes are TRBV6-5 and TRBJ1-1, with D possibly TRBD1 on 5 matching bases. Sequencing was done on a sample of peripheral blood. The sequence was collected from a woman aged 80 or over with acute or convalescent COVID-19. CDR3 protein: CASSRVETEAFF. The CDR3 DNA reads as TGTGCCAGCAGCAGGGTGGAAACTGAAGCTTTCTTT.